This TCR beta chain was retrieved from a study of T cell responses to AZD1222 COVID-19 vaccine. About this clone itself: Its cognate antigen is unknown.

The CDR3 is made up of 15 amino acids. Trimming removed 3 bases from V and 5 bases from J; junction bases left unmatched: 7. CDR1 and CDR2 from the germline V gene are MGHDK and SYGVNS. Analysis merged second doses at about 4 or about 12 weeks. Points from the study as a whole: Clonal diversity may have been underestimated in mostly white British donors. Recipients of AZD1222 seropositive at baseline numbered only 6 or 7.

The data were produced by immunoSEQ multiplex PCR, yet TCRdb's version contains in-frame clones alone and is incomplete. The sample holds approximately 100,000 clones, 90% seen once. The clonotype was recovered from an adult who received the AZD1222 COVID-19 vaccine. The chain joins TRBV25-1 to TRBJ2-5; 9 bases align to TRBD1. Sequences were derived from peripheral blood, sampled 28 days after the second AZD1222 dose. The CDR3 here is CASSDRGQGRETQYF. The CDR3 DNA reads as TGTGCCAGCAGTGACCGCGGACAGGGGAGGGAGACCCAGTACTTC.